The present T cell receptor (beta chain) was sequenced within a study of regulatory T cells in long-lasting Graves disease. Time point indicated: newly diagnosed GD, antithyroid drugs for less than 3 months. Making the TCR library involved RNA that had been extracted from PBMCs. This clonotype was detected a few times. Antigen specificity is unknown. In building TCR beta libraries, iRepertoire HTBI primers were used together with Arm-PCR of CDR3 regions. Via MiXCR, TCRdb re-called the multiplex PCR reads, giving one row per CDR3 protein. The repertoire holds 420,000 or so distinct CDR3 sequences, with 15% to 20% as singletons. Looked up from germline, CDR1 is MDHEN and CDR2 is SYDVKM. J gave up 4 bases and V 5 bases, and 9 bases lay outside the gene matches. The CDR3 has 15 amino acids. Study-wide findings and caveats: Gene preferences differed: TRBV28, TRBJ1-2, TRBJ2-5 in persistent cases.

Separately, the same data were catalogued under a study of T cells in Graves' hyperthyroidism and ophthalmopathy.

The chain links TRBV28 to TRBJ2-7, with 9 bases aligning to TRBD1. The clonotype comes from a young woman with Graves disease. Sequencing was performed on peripheral blood mononuclear cells (PBMCs), taken at new diagnosis, from a patient treated with antithyroid drugs. This CDR3 reads CASSHKTGQGYEQYF. Here the CDR3 DNA reads TGTGCCAGCAGTCACAAAACGGGACAGGGTTACGAGCAGTACTTC.